What follows describes a single T cell receptor beta chain. The data stem from a study of blood T cell repertoires in COVID-19. Overall study: Nucleic acid was either cDNA or gDNA, and it came from T cells, B-cell-depleted T cells, or PBMCs.

V dropped 0 bases and J dropped 0 bases, with 9 bases sitting between them. Per the germline V gene, CDR1 is SGHRS and CDR2 is YFSETQ. The CDR3 runs 16 residues. The method was immunoSEQ multiplex PCR; TCRdb's version includes in-frame clones alone and lacks a portion of them. The sample holds about 200,000 clones; around 80% are singletons and the top ten take roughly an eighth. Input material: peripheral blood. The sequence was collected from a human donor in a cohort sampled during active COVID-19. The chain joins TRBV5-1 to TRBJ1-4; D ambiguous. CDR3 DNA: TGCGCCAGCAGCTTGGATGGCCCCGCAACTAATGAAAAACTGTTTTTT. This gives the protein CASSLDGPATNEKLFF.